The rows below give T cell receptor beta chains drawn from one sample of a study of blood T cells in healthy people across ages. TCRdb analysed the 5' RACE reads with MiXCR anew, one entry per CDR3 protein. The sample lists fewer than 1,200,000 distinct CDR3 sequences, almost 25% occurring once. The same data also went into a second study, on T cells of mothers and their children.

Sequencing was done on a sample of blood. The receptors were gathered from a girl under 10 years old in good health. Both conserved end residues are trimmed from each CDR3. The D gene is left open where the match is weak.

j_call,v_call,d_call,cdr3_aa
TRBJ2-7,TRBV12-3/TRBV12-4,-,ASSFSTGTFYEQY
-,TRBV4-1,-,ASSQVGGIDEQY
TRBJ2-1,TRBV7-2,-,ASSLDRLPNEQF
TRBJ2-4,TRBV29-1,-,SVGGVEDLAKNIQY
TRBJ2-1,TRBV29-1,TRBD2,SVEASTSGSLYEQF
TRBJ2-1,TRBV20-1,TRBD2,SVRLAASYNEQF
TRBJ2-7,TRBV7-6,-,ASSVTRSLSEQY
TRBJ1-2,TRBV20-1,-,SASPHGTGYGGYT
TRBJ1-2,TRBV3-1,TRBD1,ASSQKGGGYT
TRBJ2-1,TRBV14,TRBD2,ASSPKRGGKQF
TRBJ2-7,TRBV20-1,TRBD1,SARGTATYEQY
TRBJ2-7,TRBV10-3,-,AISPGGPTYEQY
TRBJ2-5,TRBV5-1,TRBD2,ASSLVGLASGSHSETQY
TRBJ2-3,TRBV20-1,-,SARILGTDTQY
-,TRBV13,-,ASSPPSRFYEQY
TRBJ2-6,TRBV7-9,TRBD1,ASSDRGPHSGANVLT
TRBJ2-5,TRBV9,-,ASSVAWSSVETQY
TRBJ2-7,TRBV6-1,TRBD2,ATELAVYEQY
TRBJ1-2,TRBV10-2,-,ASSEGGAYGYT
TRBJ2-3,TRBV7-9,-,ASSPTPDTQY
TRBJ2-3,TRBV28,-,ASSFDLSTDTQY
TRBJ1-2,TRBV24-1,-,ATSDKGVPYGHT
TRBJ2-3,TRBV20-1,TRBD1,SARDRQGPRDTQY
TRBJ2-1,TRBV7-9,TRBD2,ASSSGLAGAFSYNEQF
TRBJ1-3,TRBV5-1,-,ASSLGPTGGNTIY
TRBJ2-5,TRBV9,TRBD2,ASSVGTRETQY
TRBJ2-7,TRBV20-1,TRBD1,SAGQGAYEQY
TRBJ2-7,TRBV29-1,-,SVEERDGESQQY
TRBJ1-2,TRBV19,-,ASSIAYGVDGYT
TRBJ2-7,TRBV9,-,ASRSGHGDEQY
TRBJ1-3,TRBV27,-,ASSSLNRGNTIY
TRBJ2-6,TRBV18,-,ASSPDRLNGDLT
-,TRBV20-1,-,SARDAGPSYEQY
TRBJ1-5,TRBV5-1,-,ASSSTDRHVSNQPQH
TRBJ2-2,TRBV2,-,ASFAEVNTGELF
TRBJ2-7,TRBV4-1,TRBD2,ASSQEPKAGGLYEQY
TRBJ2-1,TRBV10-3,TRBD2,AIRDLGTSSNEQF
TRBJ2-5,TRBV28,-,ASSFKLGQY
TRBJ2-5,TRBV5-1,-,ASSFGQTGQETQY
TRBJ2-4,TRBV9,-,ASSVEGDIQY
TRBJ2-1,TRBV6-1,-,ASRWDEQF
TRBJ1-4,TRBV20-1,-,SARTGLEKLF
-,TRBV7-9,TRBD1,ASRPIRGQDSYEQY
TRBJ2-4,TRBV20-1,-,SGTQGLETIQY
TRBJ1-5,TRBV3-1,-,ASSLNTGDQPQH
TRBJ2-5,TRBV12-3/TRBV12-4,TRBD1,ASSPRRTGLKETQY
-,TRBV2,-,ASSEASRSDEQF